Shown below are 17 T cell receptor beta chains from a single sample sequenced in a study of radiotherapy plus CTLA-4 blockade in lung cancer. Method: immunoSEQ multiplex PCR; TCRdb's copy keeps in-frame clones and lacks some. The repertoire holds some 110,000 clones, with more than 65% as singletons. The starting material was peripheral blood, obtained from a patient treated with radiotherapy plus ipilimumab. Receptors were obtained from a human donor with non-small cell lung cancer who had a partial response to radiotherapy plus ipilimumab.

The genes are TRBV29-1 and TRBJ2-1; TRBD2 aligns across 11 bases. The germline CDR1 and CDR2 sequences are SQVTM and ANQGSEA. The trim removed 3 bases at V and 6 bases at J, leaving 10 bases unmatched. This CDR3 contains 16 residues. CDR3 region: CSVENRLAGPSNEQFF. The CDR3, as DNA: TGCAGCGTTGAGAACAGACTAGCGGGGCCTAGCAATGAGCAGTTCTTC.

Written as DNA, the CDR3 is TGTGCCAGTAGTATCACAGGAGGGGTTCGCACAGATACGCAGTATTTT. Translated: CASSITGGVRTDTQYF. V is TRBV19 and J is TRBJ2-3; D possibly corresponds to TRBD2 (6 bases). Trimming left V 3 bases short and J 1 base short, with 14 bases between. This CDR3 comprises 16 residues. Germline V gene lookup returns CDR1 LNHDA and CDR2 SQIVND (reference sequence).

This clone was found once. The chain combines TRBV21-1 with TRBJ1-1; no check of the table's D call, TRBD1, against the DNA was made. TRBV21-1 is a pseudogene segment. The CDR3 consists of 17 residues. The CDR3 reads CASSSRTFAGVNTEAFF. CDR3 DNA sequence: TGTGCCAGCAGCAGCCGGACGTTCGCAGGGGTGAACACTGAAGCTTTCTTT.

The chain carries TRBV28 and TRBJ1-4; no reliable D call. V was shortened by 3 bases and J by 2 bases, with 13 bases between the two germline ends. This CDR3 region has 16 residues. Germline lookup yields CDR1 MDHEN and CDR2 SYDVKM. The CDR3 reads CASSFAHQVTNEKLFF. The CDR3 coding sequence is TGTGCCAGCAGTTTTGCCCACCAGGTGACTAATGAAAAACTGTTTTTT.

The chain carries TRBV30 and TRBJ1-1; no clear D. V lost 3 bases, J lost 0 bases, and 5 bases lay in between. The CDR3 runs 12 residues. From germline, CDR1 is GTSNPN and CDR2 SVGIG (reference sequence). The CDR3 spells CAWREVNTEAFF. In DNA, the CDR3 is TGTGCCTGGAGGGAGGTGAACACTGAAGCTTTCTTT. The variable domain in full, completed from reference TRBV30 and TRBJ1-1, reads SQTIHQWPATLVQPVGSPLSLECTVEGTSNPNLYWYRQAAGRGLQLLFYSVGIGQISSEVPQNLSASRPQDRQFILSSKKLLLSDSGFYLCAWREVNTEAFFGQGTRLTVV.

CDR3 in DNA: TGTGCCAGTAGTCCCCTGGAGTCCCTGGAGCCCCAGCATTTT. It yields the protein CASSPLESLEPQHF. The chain carries TRBV19 and TRBJ1-5; D remains ambiguous. This CDR3 contains 14 residues. CDR1 is LNHDA and CDR2 is SQIVND in the germline V gene (reference sequence). Trimming left V 5 bases short and J 8 bases short, with 16 bases between.

In its sample, this clone was seen once. V is TRBV5-6 and J is TRBJ2-7; the match to TRBD2 covers 11 bases. The CDR3 runs to 15 residues. Germline V lookup: CDR1 SGHDT, CDR2 YYEEEE. V was clipped by 2 bases and J by 4 bases; unmatched bases: 5. The CDR3 protein is CASSFGTSGAYEQYF. The CDR3 DNA is TGTGCCAGCAGCTTCGGGACTAGCGGAGCATACGAGCAGTACTTC.

V usage is TRBV28 and J usage is TRBJ1-2; D is perhaps TRBD1 (5 bases). Germline V gene data show CDR1 as MDHEN and CDR2 as SYDVKM. V was clipped by 6 bases and J by 0 bases, with 23 bases between them. CDR3 length: 18 amino acids. CDR3 sequence reads: CASRPTGGGWSSNYGYTF. The CDR3 DNA reads as TGTGCCAGCAGACCCACGGGCGGGGGATGGAGTTCTAACTATGGCTACACCTTC.

This chain joins TRBV2 and TRBJ1-5; D gene uncertain. This CDR3 contains 15 residues. Germline assignment: CDR1 SNHLY and CDR2 FYNNEI. V shed 8 bases and J shed 3 bases, with 17 bases lying between them. CDR3 sequence reads: CASLLEAPVNQPQHF. The CDR3 DNA reads as TGTGCCAGCCTCTTGGAGGCTCCCGTCAATCAGCCCCAGCATTTT.

By frequency in the sample, this clone is large (0.1 to 1%). The gene calls are TRBV19 and TRBJ2-7; the match to TRBD1 covers 9 bases. Germline V gene sequence: CDR1 LNHDA, CDR2 SQIVND (reference sequence). The CDR3 loop spans 14 amino acids. Unmatched junction bases numbered 9, after V lost 10 bases and J lost 2 bases. This CDR3 is CATGVGQGPYEQYF. The CDR3 DNA sequence: TGTGCCACCGGGGTTGGACAGGGGCCCTACGAGCAGTACTTC.

The chain combines TRBV14 with TRBJ2-7, with 7 bases aligning to TRBD2. The CDR3 length is 13 residues. V trimming: 4 bases; J trimming: 6 bases; junction bases outside the gene matches: 6. Germline V lookup: CDR1 SGHDN, CDR2 FVKESK. The CDR3 region is CASSPSGVGEQYV. Here the CDR3 DNA reads TGTGCCAGCAGCCCCAGCGGGGTCGGCGAGCAGTACGTC.

V is TRBV7-9 and J is TRBJ2-1; TRBD2 matches at 13 bases. Looked up from germline, CDR1 is SEHNR and CDR2 is FQNEAQ (reference sequence). The CDR3 covers 16 residues. J lost 6 bases, V lost 5 bases, and 7 bases had no gene match. CDR3: CASSPTRTSGSNEQFF. CDR3 sequence (DNA): TGTGCCAGCAGCCCAACCCGGACTAGCGGGAGCAATGAGCAGTTCTTC.

This chain joins TRBV2 and TRBJ2-3; D unclear. V lost 4 bases, J lost 1 base, and 9 bases lay in between. This CDR3 has 14 amino acids. Per germline, CDR1 SNHLY and CDR2 FYNNEI. CDR3 loop: CASSGGPRTDTQYF. The CDR3 DNA follows: TGTGCCAGCAGTGGTGGGCCTCGCACAGATACGCAGTATTTT. The variable domain in full, with the rest retrieved from reference TRBV2 and TRBJ2-3, is EPEVTQTPSHQVTQMGQEVILRCVPISNHLYFYWYRQILGQKVEFLVSFYNNEISEKSEIFDDQFSVERPDGSNFTLKIRSTKLEDSAMYFCASSGGPRTDTQYFGPGTRLTVL.

The rearrangement uses TRBV18 and TRBJ2-1, with D possibly matching TRBD1 (7 bases). Trimming cost V 6 bases and J 7 bases, with 13 bases left between them. The CDR3 is 13 residues long. CDR1 and CDR2 (germline): KGHSH, LQKENI. CDR3 in DNA: TGTGCCAGCTCCCAGGCAGGGGGGAATGAGCAGTTCTTC. This encodes CASSQAGGNEQFF.

The chain recombines TRBV30 with TRBJ1-5, with D perhaps matching TRBD1 (5 bases). CDR1 GTSNPN and CDR2 SVGIG come from the germline V gene (reference sequence). This CDR3 has 15 residues. Deletions cut 1 base from V and 4 bases from J, with 14 bases between. In DNA form, the CDR3 reads TGTGCCTGGAGTGGGTTCTACGGGGGGAATCAGCCCCAGCATTTT. This gives the protein CAWSGFYGGNQPQHF.

This clone has more than one count but fewer than ten. V and J are TRBV27 and TRBJ1-5; the match to TRBD1 covers 7 bases. The CDR3 totals 13 residues. J was trimmed by 5 bases and V by 4 bases; bases with no gene match: 2. The germline CDR1 and CDR2 sequences are MNHEY and SMNVEV (reference sequence). DNA of the CDR3: TGTGCCAGCAGTTCGGACAGGCATCAGCCCCAGCATTTT. It is translated as CASSSDRHQPQHF.

This rearrangement joins TRBV19 to TRBJ2-1; 8 bases align to TRBD2. CDR1 LNHDA and CDR2 SQIVND come from the germline V gene (reference sequence). After removal of 3 bases from V and 5 bases from J, the junction contained 3 bases not matched to a gene. This CDR3 is built from 14 residues. DNA for the CDR3: TGTGCCAGTAGTATCGCGGGAGGAAACAATGAGCAGTTCTTC. Its protein product is CASSIAGGNNEQFF.